The 27 T cell receptor beta chains given below trace back to one sample, sequenced in a study of spatial heterogeneity in lung cancer. From the 5' RACE reads, TCRdb called clonotypes with MiXCR, one entry per CDR3 protein. The data hold about 92,000 distinct CDR3 sequences, with around 12% observed a single time. Specified time point: sample taken at primary tumor resection. Sequencing was performed on whole RNA extracted from tumor and nontumor lung tissue, or from frozen PBMC, and the material was left unsorted. Specimen: PBMCs, collected at surgery. The receptors originated from a male donor with early-stage non-small cell lung cancer.

In its sample, this clonotype was seen many times. The chain employs TRBV11-3 and TRBJ2-5, with D perhaps TRBD1 or TRBD2 (5 bases each). The CDR3 spans 13 residues. Deletions cut 5 bases from V and 4 bases from J, with 11 bases between. CDR1 is SGHNT, CDR2 YENEEA, per germline. CDR3 sequence: CASSDRGPETQYF. CDR3 DNA: TGTGCCAGCAGCGACCGGGGCCCAGAGACCCAGTACTTC.

Only a few counts were recorded for this clonotype. The chain recombines TRBV29-1 with TRBJ1-1; D possibly corresponds to TRBD1 (6 bases). The CDR3 extends over 12 amino acids. V shed 8 bases and J shed 2 bases, with 12 bases lying between them. Germline CDR1 reads SQVTM; CDR2 reads ANQGSEA. CDR3 in DNA: TGCAGCACCGCGGACAGCAACACTGAAGCTTTCTTT. Its protein product is CSTADSNTEAFF.

The CDR3 nucleotides are TGTGCCAGCACCCCGGGGACTAGCGGGAGTTTTAGCGGGGAGCTGTTTTTT. Translating it yields CASTPGTSGSFSGELFF. V gene TRBV7-9 combines with J gene TRBJ2-2, with TRBD2 matching 14 bases. CDR1 is SEHNR and CDR2 is FQNEAQ in the germline V gene (reference sequence). This CDR3 has 17 amino acids. Trimming cost V 7 bases and J 7 bases; bases outside gene matches: 11. Based on the CDR3 plus reference TRBV7-9 and TRBJ2-2, the full variable domain is DTGVSQNPRHKITKRGQNVTFRCDPISEHNRLYWYRQTLGQGPEFLTYFQNEAQLEKSRLLSDRFSAERPKGSFSTLEIQRTEQGDSAMYLCASTPGTSGSFSGELFFGEGSRLTVL.

This clonotype was picked up a small number of times. The chain carries TRBV5-1 and TRBJ2-6; a weak D match, TRBD2 (7 bases). The V and J ends lost 5 bases and 2 bases respectively, with 17 bases between them. Germline-derived CDR1 and CDR2 are SGHRS and YFSETQ. CDR3 length equals 17 residues. CDR3 bases: TGCGCCAGCAGTCCGGAGGGGGGACTACCTGGGGCCAACGTCCTGACTTTC. This sequence encodes CASSPEGGLPGANVLTF.

At least ten counts were recorded for this clonotype. The V call is TRBV9, the J call TRBJ2-2; D is uncertain. Germline lookup yields CDR1 SGDLS and CDR2 YYNGEE. This CDR3 is 14 amino acids long. The V gene lost 0 bases and the J gene lost 3 bases, with 6 bases spanning the gap. Here the CDR3 reads CASSVGSDTGELFF. CDR3 nucleotide sequence: TGTGCCAGCAGCGTAGGCTCGGACACCGGGGAGCTGTTTTTT.

This clonotype was counted ten times or more. V and J are TRBV7-2 and TRBJ2-2, with D tentatively TRBD1 or TRBD2 (5 bases each). The V end was cut by 3 bases, the J end by 3 bases, with 8 bases between. Per the germline V gene, CDR1 is SGHTA and CDR2 is FQGNSA. CDR3 size: 14 residues. The CDR3: CASSFEGYTGELFF. Here the CDR3 DNA reads TGTGCCAGCAGCTTTGAGGGGTACACCGGGGAGCTGTTTTTT.

This clonotype was seen a few times. This sequence joins TRBV15 and TRBJ2-5, with TRBD2 matching 10 bases. Germline CDR1 is LNHNV and CDR2 is YYDKDF (reference sequence). CDR3 length: 17 residues. Losses at the gene ends were 1 base for V and 5 bases for J; bases not matched to a gene: 10. CDR3 amino acids: CATSRGASGRKWETQYF. CDR3 nucleotide sequence: TGTGCCACCAGCAGAGGTGCTAGCGGGAGAAAGTGGGAGACCCAGTACTTC.

There are a few counts of this clonotype. CDR3 residues: CASSIQGGNQPQHF. Written as DNA, the CDR3 is TGTGCCAGTAGTATACAGGGGGGCAATCAGCCCCAGCATTTT. V gene TRBV19 combines with J gene TRBJ1-5, with 7 nucleotides matching TRBD1. Losses at the gene ends were 2 bases for V and 2 bases for J; bases not matched to a gene: 0. Germline CDR1 reads LNHDA; CDR2 reads SQIVND (reference sequence). The CDR3 extends over 14 amino acids. Full variable domain (rest looked up from reference TRBV19 and TRBJ1-5): DGGITQSPKYLFRKEGQNVTLSCEQNLNHDAMYWYRQDPGQGLRLIYYSQIVNDFQKGDIAEGYSVSREKKESFPLTVTSAQKNPTAFYLCASSIQGGNQPQHFGDGTRLSIL.

The gene calls are TRBV12-3 or TRBV12-4 and TRBJ2-6, with D unclear. The CDR3 runs 15 residues. The V and J ends lost 1 base and 0 bases respectively, with 4 bases between them. The CDR3 DNA follows: TGTGCCAGCAGTTTAGGCTACTCTGGGGCCAACGTCCTGACTTTC. Encoded protein: CASSLGYSGANVLTF.

The chain employs TRBV7-9 and TRBJ2-1, with a weak D call TRBD2 (5 bases). The germline V gene has CDR1 SEHNR and CDR2 FQNEAQ (reference sequence). Trimming pared 4 bases from V and 0 bases from J, leaving 10 bases between. The CDR3 extends over 15 amino acids. CDR3 nucleotide sequence: TGTGCCAGCAGCTCCCAGCGGTCCTCCTACAATGAGCAGTTCTTC. Translated: CASSSQRSSYNEQFF. The full variable domain, completed using reference TRBV7-9 and TRBJ2-1, is DTGVSQNPRHKITKRGQNVTFRCDPISEHNRLYWYRQTLGQGPEFLTYFQNEAQLEKSRLLSDRFSAERPKGSFSTLEIQRTEQGDSAMYLCASSSQRSSYNEQFFGPGTRLTVL.

For this clonotype: This may be a read error, as it is one base from a much larger clone. The chain carries TRBV11-2 and TRBJ2-7, with D possibly being TRBD1 (5 bases). The CDR3 runs to 14 residues. V lost 5 bases and J lost 4, with 15 bases in between. Per the germline V gene, CDR1 is SGHAT and CDR2 is FQNNGV. CDR3 loop: CASSLDKGHYEQYF. The CDR3 DNA is TGTGCCAGCAGCCTGGACAAGGGGCATTACGAGCAGTACTTC. The variable domain in full, with the rest retrieved from reference TRBV11-2 and TRBJ2-7, is EAGVAQSPRYKIIEKRQSVAFWCNPISGHATLYWYQQILGQGPKLLIQFQNNGVVDDSQLPKDRFSAERLKGVDSTLKIQPAKLEDSAVYLCASSLDKGHYEQYFGPGTRLTVT.

The chain couples TRBV20-1 to TRBJ1-2; D may be TRBD1 (5 bases). The CDR3 has 12 residues. Between the trimmed V and J ends, which lost 7 bases and 12 bases, there was a span of 21 bases. Germline CDR1 reads DFQATT; CDR2 reads SNEGSKA (reference sequence). The CDR3 nucleotides are TGCAGTGGGCAGGGAGGCATAGAGGGCCACACCTTC. This encodes CSGQGGIEGHTF.

The chain employs TRBV13 and TRBJ2-7; D call uncertain. V lost 0 bases to trimming and J lost 0 bases, with 9 bases between them. Looked up from germline, CDR1 is PRHDT and CDR2 is FYEKMQ (reference sequence). The CDR3 totals 15 residues. CDR3 residues: CASSLGPASSYEQYF. The DNA for the CDR3 is TGTGCCAGCAGCTTAGGCCCGGCTAGCTCCTACGAGCAGTACTTC.

In this sample, this clonotype turned up a few times. The gene calls are TRBV19 and TRBJ2-7; TRBD2 agrees at 8 bases. Germline V gene data show CDR1 as LNHDA and CDR2 as SQIVND (reference sequence). CDR3 length: 15 amino acids. V was pared by 4 bases and J by 3 bases, with 8 bases of the junction left unmatched. The CDR3 protein is CASSRSGSLFYEQYF. DNA for the CDR3: TGTGCCAGTAGTAGGAGCGGGAGCCTGTTCTACGAGCAGTACTTC.

This clonotype was detected only a few times. The gene calls are TRBV7-3 and TRBJ2-3, with D possibly being TRBD2 (5 bases). CDR1 is SGHTA and CDR2 is FQGTGA in the germline V gene. This CDR3 has 12 residues. The germline V and J ends were trimmed by 5 bases and 7 bases, with 10 bases remaining between them. The CDR3 is CASSVPGNTQYF. In DNA, the CDR3 is TGTGCCAGCAGCGTTCCGGGGAATACGCAGTATTTT.

This clonotype was detected a few times. The chain's CDR3 is CASSLMGVGTEAFF. Here the CDR3 DNA reads TGTGCCAGCAGTTTAATGGGGGTGGGCACTGAAGCTTTCTTT. This sequence joins TRBV12-3 or TRBV12-4 and TRBJ1-1; D is possibly TRBD1 (5 bases). V was cut by 2 bases and J by 4 bases, with 11 bases left in between. The CDR3 has 14 amino acids.

This clonotype was counted many times. The chain carries TRBV28 and TRBJ1-6, with TRBD1 identical over 7 bases. V trimming: 8 bases; J trimming: 7 bases; junction bases outside the gene matches: 2. The CDR3 runs 12 residues. The germline V gene encodes CDR1 MDHEN and CDR2 SYDVKM. The CDR3 DNA reads as TGTGCCAGCGGGGACAGAAATTCACCCCTCCACTTT. This gives the protein CASGDRNSPLHF.

The chain links TRBV6-2 or TRBV6-3 to TRBJ2-7, with no clear D. The length of the CDR3 is 13 residues. V gave up 7 bases and J gave up 2 bases, with 12 bases separating them. Germline-derived CDR1 and CDR2 are MNHEY and SVGEGT. The CDR3 here is CASTSGPTYEQYF. The CDR3 bases are TGTGCCAGCACCTCAGGCCCGACCTACGAGCAGTACTTC.

The sample holds many counts of this clonotype. The chain joins TRBV10-3 to TRBJ1-5; tentatively, D is TRBD1 (5 bases). The germline gives CDR1 ENHRY, CDR2 SYGVKD. The CDR3 contains 15 residues. Trimming removed 7 bases from V and 6 bases from J, with 19 bases in between. The CDR3 DNA reads TGTGCCATCATGATACCTCCTGGTGGGGGTCAGCCCCAGCATTTT. This encodes CAIMIPPGGGQPQHF.

This clonotype showed up just a few times. The chain has TRBV5-4 and TRBJ2-2; a possible D gene is TRBD2 (6 bases). Germline V gene lookup returns CDR1 SGHNT and CDR2 YYREEE (reference sequence). The length of the CDR3 is 14 residues. Trimming took off 4 bases at V and 3 bases at J, with 10 bases between the two ends. CDR3 in DNA: TGTGCCAGCAGCCGAGGAGGGGACACCGGGGAGCTGTTTTTT. It codes for CASSRGGDTGELFF.

This clonotype was seen repeatedly, ten times or more. The V and J genes are TRBV7-9 and TRBJ1-2; 8 nucleotides align to TRBD1. The trim removed 6 bases at V and 3 bases at J, leaving 6 bases unmatched. This CDR3 is 14 amino acids long. CDR1 is SEHNR and CDR2 is FQNEAQ in the germline V gene (reference sequence). CDR3 in DNA: TGTGCCAGCAGTCACGGGACAGGCTACTATGGCTACACCTTC. This codes for CASSHGTGYYGYTF.

This clonotype was picked up many times. As DNA, the CDR3 is TGCGCCAGCAGCTGGGGACTTCCCACAGATACGCAGTATTTT. Its protein product is CASSWGLPTDTQYF. The chain recombines TRBV4-1 with TRBJ2-3; D might be TRBD2 (6 bases). This CDR3 region has 14 residues. The V gene lost 5 bases and the J gene lost 2 bases, with 11 bases spanning the gap. The germline CDR1 and CDR2 sequences are MGHRA and YSYEKL.

V and J are TRBV9 and TRBJ2-1; D uncertain. CDR1 is SGDLS and CDR2 is YYNGEE in the germline V gene. This CDR3 region has 13 residues. V lost 1 base and J lost 0, with 2 bases in between. The CDR3 is CASSVYSYNEQFF. In DNA, the CDR3 is TGTGCCAGCAGCGTATACTCCTACAATGAGCAGTTCTTC.

This CDR3 reads CASSLVGLEPQHF. The CDR3 DNA reads as TGTGCCAGCAGCTTGGTCGGATTGGAGCCCCAGCATTTT. V is TRBV5-5 and J is TRBJ1-5; D not certain. The V end lost 0 bases, the J end lost 8 bases, and 9 bases lay between the germline ends. CDR3 length: 13 amino acids. Germline V gives CDR1 SGHKS, CDR2 YYEKEE (reference sequence).

The chain employs TRBV6-2 or TRBV6-3 and TRBJ1-1, with D possibly TRBD1 on 5 matching bases. This CDR3 contains 12 residues. The germline gives CDR1 MNHEY, CDR2 SVGEGT. Trimming stripped 2 bases from V and 6 bases from J, with 7 bases between. CDR3 coding DNA: TGTGCCAGCAGTTACGCGGGGGCTGAAGCTTTCTTT. It translates to CASSYAGAEAFF.

This clonotype was counted many times. The genes are TRBV28 and TRBJ2-1; TRBD2 matches 7 bases. This CDR3 contains 14 residues. Germline V gives CDR1 MDHEN, CDR2 SYDVKM. The J segment lost 2 bases and the V segment lost 10 bases, leaving 8 bases of the junction unmatched. The CDR3 sequence: CATASGATYNEQFF. In DNA, the CDR3 is TGTGCCACCGCAAGCGGGGCCACCTACAATGAGCAGTTCTTC.

V and J are TRBV11-2 and TRBJ1-1, with D possibly TRBD1 on 5 matching bases. CDR1 and CDR2 (germline): SGHAT, FQNNGV. The CDR3 sequence is 13 residues long. The CDR3 spells CASAQSRGTEAFF. In DNA form, the CDR3 reads TGTGCTTCAGCGCAGTCTAGGGGCACTGAAGCTTTCTTT.